The rows below give T cell receptor beta chains drawn from one sample of a study of radiotherapy plus CTLA-4 blockade in lung cancer. This table comes from immunoSEQ multiplex PCR, and its TCRdb copy is limited to in-frame clones, with some not included. The data contain under 65,000 clones, 75% to 85% of them singletons. The sample consisted of peripheral blood, taken from a patient treated with radiotherapy plus ipilimumab. The receptors shown here come from a human donor with non-small cell lung cancer who had a complete response to radiotherapy plus ipilimumab. Both conserved end residues are part of each CDR3. A D gene is named only where the DNA matches it firmly. Clone size appears in some rows only: once, few, many, or a class for an expanded clone.

D gene	CDR3 length	J gene	V gene	clone size	CDR3 DNA	CDR3 protein
-	17	TRBJ1-3	TRBV23-1	once	TGCGCCAGCAGTCAATATCCCCAGACAAACTCTGGAAACACCATATATTTT	CASSQYPQTNSGNTIYF
TRBD1	14	TRBJ1-4	TRBV7-2	-	TGTGCCAGCAGCACGGGACAGGGGTCTGAAAAACTGTTTTTT	CASSTGQGSEKLFF
TRBD2	16	TRBJ2-2	TRBV7-2	-	TGTGCCAGCAGCTCCTGGACTAGCGGAAACACCGGGGAGCTGTTTTTT	CASSSWTSGNTGELFF
-	15	TRBJ2-3	TRBV9	-	TGTGCCAGCAGCGAGAGTCCTGCTAACACAGATACGCAGTATTTT	CASSESPANTDTQYF
-	13	TRBJ2-3	TRBV5-1	-	TGCGCCAGCAGCTTGGGAGAGGCAGATACGCAGTATTTT	CASSLGEADTQYF
TRBD2	15	TRBJ2-3	TRBV7-9	-	TGTGCCAGCAGCGCTACTAGCGCCCGCACAGATACGCAGTATTTT	CASSATSARTDTQYF
-	14	TRBJ2-1	TRBV6-1	once	TGTGCCAGCAGTGAGTTAGCGGCATACAATGAGCAGTTCTTC	CASSELAAYNEQFF
-	15	TRBJ2-6	TRBV29-1	-	TGCAGCGTTGAAGGAGGGGGTTCTGGGGCCAACGTCCTGACTTTC	CSVEGGGSGANVLTF
TRBD2	19	TRBJ2-1	TRBV4-1	-	TGCGCCAGCAGGACGAGCTGGACTAGCGGGATAAGCTCCTACAATGAGCAGTTCTTC	CASRTSWTSGISSYNEQFF
-	15	TRBJ1-6	TRBV4-3	few	TGCGCCAGCAGCCAAGGTACAGGGTATGATTCACCCCTCCACTTT	CASSQGTGYDSPLHF
-	15	TRBJ1-5	TRBV28	few	TGTGCCAGCAGTTTAGGAGGGGGAGGGGATCAGCCCCAGCATTTT	CASSLGGGGDQPQHF
-	11	TRBJ1-2	TRBV20-1	-	TGCAGTGCGACGCCTACAGGTGGCTACACCTTC	CSATPTGGYTF
-	18	TRBJ1-1	TRBV4-1	-	TGCGCCAGCAGCCAAGATCAGACCAGGGGAAGGTGGAACACTGAAGCTTTCTTT	CASSQDQTRGRWNTEAFF
-	15	TRBJ1-4	TRBV18	-	TGTGCCAGCTCACCATTGACAGGCGATAATGAAAAACTGTTTTTT	CASSPLTGDNEKLFF
TRBD1	17	TRBJ2-2	TRBV11-2	once	TGTGCCAGCAGCTTCCCATGGGACAGGACGCGTCCCGGGGAGCTGTTTTTT	CASSFPWDRTRPGELFF
TRBD2	14	TRBJ2-5	TRBV27	-	TGTGCCAGCAGTTTAGCGGCGGGAGAAGAGACCCAGTACTTC	CASSLAAGEETQYF
-	16	TRBJ2-1	TRBV18	-	TGTGCCAGCTCACCAATCCGGGCAGAGGGAAACTATGAGCAGTTCTTC	CASSPIRAEGNYEQFF
-	14	TRBJ1-2	TRBV30	few	TGTGCCTGGAGTGTAAGGCGGGGTGAGGGGGGCTACACCTTC	CAWSVRRGEGGYTF
-	12	TRBJ1-2	TRBV2	-	TGTGCCAGCAGCCGGGACACCTATGGCTACACCTTC	CASSRDTYGYTF
TRBD1	16	TRBJ2-5	TRBV5-1	-	TGCGCCAGCAGCCTTGAGACAGGGGGCTACCAAGAGACCCAGTACTTC	CASSLETGGYQETQYF